These 22 T cell receptor beta chains came from one sample sequenced in a study of ipilimumab plus nivolumab after autologous stem cell transplantation. TCRdb keeps only in-frame clones here, not all; method: immunoSEQ multiplex PCR. The repertoire holds over 3,500 clones, with around nine tenths as singletons. The sequencing used PBMCs, collected in a trial of ipilimumab plus nivolumab as post-transplant consolidation. These receptors originate from a male donor with multiple myeloma.

V is TRBV6-1 and J is TRBJ1-1; a weak D match, TRBD1 (6 bases). V was pared by 8 bases and J by 3 bases, with 16 bases between. Germline V CDR1 and CDR2: MNHNS, SASEGT. The CDR3 loop spans 14 amino acids. The CDR3 DNA reads as TGTGCCAGCCGTTTAGGGGGGTCGTACACTGAAGCTTTCTTT. Amino acid sequence: CASRLGGSYTEAFF.

V and J are TRBV27 and TRBJ2-2; the D gene is possibly TRBD1 (5 bases). The CDR3 has 14 residues. Between the trimmed V and J ends, which lost 8 bases and 1 base, there was a span of 11 bases. Germline CDR1 reads MNHEY; CDR2 reads SMNVEV (reference sequence). The CDR3 nucleotides are TGTGCCAGCGGGTCAAGGGGGAACACCGGGGAGCTGTTTTTT. This sequence encodes CASGSRGNTGELFF.

This rearrangement joins TRBV6-6 to TRBJ2-7; no firm D call. The CDR3 totals 15 residues. V lost 2 bases and J 3 bases, leaving 14 bases between the germline ends. Per germline, CDR1 MNHNY and CDR2 SVGAGI (reference sequence). For the CDR3, the DNA is TGTGCCAGCAGTTACGCCGGGTCTCGGCTCTACGAGCAGTACTTC. Protein: CASSYAGSRLYEQYF.

The rearrangement joins TRBV30 to TRBJ1-5, with no clear D. The germline gives CDR1 GTSNPN, CDR2 SVGIG (reference sequence). The CDR3 contains 13 residues. Trimming took off 2 bases at V and 5 bases at J, with 10 bases between the two ends. CDR3 nucleotide sequence: TGTGCCTGGAGTCTATTTGGGGATCAGCCCCAGCATTTT. Residues: CAWSLFGDQPQHF.

The rearrangement links TRBV20-1 to TRBJ2-7; unclear D gene. Germline V gene data show CDR1 as DFQATT and CDR2 as SNEGSKA (reference sequence). The ends were cut back, 1 base at V and 7 bases at J, with 8 bases in the middle. This CDR3 spans 11 amino acids. The CDR3, as DNA: TGCAGTGCTAGAGGGAAATGGGAGCAGTACTTC. Its protein is CSARGKWEQYF.

The chain uses TRBV6-5 and TRBJ2-1; D remains ambiguous. V dropped 8 bases and J dropped 4 bases, with 15 bases sitting between them. Looked up from germline, CDR1 is MNHEY and CDR2 is SVGAGI. The CDR3 is 14 amino acids. The CDR3, as DNA: TGTGCCAGCCGATCTACCGGATTATACAATGAGCAGTTCTTC. Translated, it gives CASRSTGLYNEQFF.

This clone is a singleton in its sample. The rearrangement joins TRBV6-1 to TRBJ2-1, with TRBD2 matching 8 bases. J was trimmed by 8 bases and V by 6 bases; bases with no gene match: 12. The CDR3 spans 15 residues. Germline V gene sequence: CDR1 MNHNS, CDR2 SASEGT. CDR3 in DNA: TGTGCCAGCAGCCCGAGGGCGGGAGGTAGCTATGAGCAGTTCTTC. Protein sequence: CASSPRAGGSYEQFF.

The rearrangement links TRBV6-5 to TRBJ2-7, with a weak D call TRBD1 (5 bases). V was shortened by 8 bases and J by 7 bases, with 15 bases between the two germline ends. Germline V lookup: CDR1 MNHEY, CDR2 SVGAGI. The CDR3 runs to 12 residues. DNA for the CDR3: TGTGCCAGCGGACAAGTGGGTTATGAGCAGTACTTC. Amino acid sequence: CASGQVGYEQYF.

The rearrangement links TRBV19 to TRBJ2-2; 9 positions agree with TRBD1. Germline loops: CDR1 LNHDA, CDR2 SQIVND (reference sequence). The CDR3 contains 15 residues. Trimming at V came to 4 bases and at J to 4 bases, leaving 4 bases not matched to a gene. CDR3 residues: CASSRTGASTGELFF. The CDR3 DNA sequence: TGTGCCAGTAGTAGGACAGGGGCGAGCACCGGGGAGCTGTTTTTT.

The table lists this clone with a few counts. The chain links TRBV18 to TRBJ2-5; D possibly corresponds to TRBD2 (5 bases). CDR1 is KGHSH, CDR2 LQKENI, per germline. Trimming removed 3 bases at V and 5 bases at J, with 7 bases between. The CDR3 sequence is 12 residues long. For the CDR3, the DNA is TGTGCCAGCTCACCGACGGGGGAGACCCAGTACTTC. This translates into CASSPTGETQYF.

V gene TRBV5-3 combines with J gene TRBJ2-7; perhaps TRBD2 as D (6 bases). TRBV5-3 is annotated as an ORF whose role is uncertain. V was trimmed by 8 bases and J by 0 bases, leaving 15 bases between them. The CDR3 has 14 residues. DNA of the CDR3: TGTGCCAGCAGCCCTACTAGCAGCTCCTACGAGCAGTACTTC. This encodes CASSPTSSSYEQYF.

The rearrangement links TRBV29-1 to TRBJ1-1; D might be TRBD1 (6 bases). V shed 7 bases and J shed 0 bases, with 9 bases lying between them. Germline V gives CDR1 SQVTM, CDR2 ANQGSEA. This CDR3 is 12 amino acids long. The CDR3 sequence is CSARTVNTEAFF. The CDR3 nucleotides are TGCAGCGCCCGGACAGTGAACACTGAAGCTTTCTTT.

The V and J genes are TRBV15 and TRBJ2-5, with TRBD2 matching 10 bases. Unmatched junction bases numbered 13, after V lost 3 bases and J lost 0 bases. The CDR3 is 19 residues long. Germline V gene data show CDR1 as LNHNV and CDR2 as YYDKDF (reference sequence). For the CDR3, the DNA is TGTGCCACCAGCAGCCTGATAGCGGGAGGATTCTTGTACCAAGAGACCCAGTACTTC. Translation: CATSSLIAGGFLYQETQYF.

The chain has TRBV6-6 and TRBJ2-1; D is uncertain. V was cut by 4 bases and J by 6 bases, with 4 bases left in between. The CDR3 length is 11 residues. Per the germline V gene, CDR1 is MNHNY and CDR2 is SVGAGI (reference sequence). As DNA, the CDR3 is TGTGCCAGCAGTTTCGGCAATGAGCAGTTCTTC. It encodes CASSFGNEQFF.

The chain combines TRBV7-6 with TRBJ2-3, with 9 bases identical to TRBD2. The trim removed 7 bases at V and 2 bases at J, leaving 10 bases unmatched. Germline lookup yields CDR1 SGHVS and CDR2 FNYEAQ. The CDR3 is made up of 16 amino acids. DNA of the CDR3: TGTGCCAGCAACTTGGCGGGAGGGGGTAACACAGATACGCAGTATTTT. Translation: CASNLAGGGNTDTQYF.

The chain is built from TRBV4-1 and TRBJ2-3; D unclear. Germline assignment: CDR1 MGHRA and CDR2 YSYEKL. This CDR3 spans 14 amino acids. V was pared by 7 bases and J by 4 bases, with 15 bases between. The CDR3 DNA reads TGCGCCAGCAAACACTCTCATAGACCAGATACGCAGTATTTT. This codes for CASKHSHRPDTQYF.

V usage is TRBV10-1 and J usage is TRBJ2-1; 11 bases agree with TRBD2. The germline V gene has CDR1 WNHNN and CDR2 SYGVQD (reference sequence). J lost 2 bases, V lost 9 bases, and 18 bases had no gene match. The length of the CDR3 is 19 residues. CDR3 bases: TGCGCCAGGACACCAAAGCCCACTAGCGGGAGCCTTACCTACAATGAGCAGTTCTTC. It yields the protein CARTPKPTSGSLTYNEQFF.

The J gene is TRBJ1-5, the V gene TRBV19, with no clear D. The CDR3 is 15 residues long. Trimming removed 3 bases at V and 4 bases at J, with 13 bases between. Germline V gives CDR1 LNHDA, CDR2 SQIVND (reference sequence). The CDR3, as DNA: TGTGCCAGTAGTATTCAGCGAATTCGGAATCAGCCCCAGCATTTT. Its translation is CASSIQRIRNQPQHF.

The chain carries TRBV28 and TRBJ2-2; D call uncertain. Trimming left V 5 bases short and J 7 bases short, with 8 bases between. This CDR3 spans 12 amino acids. Germline V gene data show CDR1 as MDHEN and CDR2 as SYDVKM. CDR3 protein: CASSRPGGELFF. CDR3 bases: TGTGCCAGCAGTCGGCCTGGCGGGGAGCTGTTTTTT.

The chain couples TRBV5-8 to TRBJ2-1; possible D gene TRBD2, 6 bases. Trimming took 3 bases from V and 6 from J, leaving 16 bases between them. CDR1 is SGHTS and CDR2 is YDEGEE in the germline V gene. The CDR3 spans 15 residues. The DNA for the CDR3 is TGTGCCAGCAGCTCCGCGGGGTATAGGTCCAATGAGCAGTTCTTC. Its protein product is CASSSAGYRSNEQFF.

This chain connects TRBV10-3 to TRBJ2-1; D uncertain. Per the germline V gene, CDR1 is ENHRY and CDR2 is SYGVKD. V was pared by 0 bases and J by 7 bases, with 7 bases between. This CDR3 region has 13 residues. Here the CDR3 DNA reads TGTGCCATCAGTGAGTCGTGGGAAAATGAGCAGTTCTTC. Translated, it gives CAISESWENEQFF.

In its sample, this clone was seen once. CDR3 nucleotide sequence: TGTGCCAGCAGCGCCAGCGGGAGCGGTTCCTACAATGAGCAGTTCTTC. As protein: CASSASGSGSYNEQFF. The gene calls are TRBV9 and TRBJ2-1; 8 bases match TRBD2. Germline V lookup: CDR1 SGDLS, CDR2 YYNGEE. V shed 3 bases and J 1 base; nucleotides not matched to a gene: 6. The CDR3 sequence is 16 residues long.